This entry is about one T cell receptor (beta chain). Its cognate antigen is unknown. The same CDR3 is also encoded by other DNA sequences in this sample. These data come from a study of shared clonotypes between healthy human individuals. Overall study results and limits: All-four-donor shared clonotypes had higher generation probabilities than non-shared clonotypes did. The study drew on few donors, limiting represented genetic and exposure-history diversity.

CD45RO-negative cells were positively selected for CCR7, leaving out terminally differentiated effector memory CD45RA+ cells. Donors comprised only Caucasian adults living in Nashville, Tennessee. The DNA input per sorted-subset replicate PCR was 200 ng, corresponding to tens of thousands of T cell genomes. Here immunoSEQ multiplex PCR was the method, and the copy in TCRdb shows in-frame clones only, minus some. The data show some 800,000 clones, more than 85% seen once. In germline, CDR1 is SEHNR, CDR2 FQNEAQ (reference sequence). V dropped 5 bases and J dropped 0 bases, with 5 bases sitting between them. The length of the CDR3 is 12 residues.

Sequenced material: naive CD8+ T cells sorted from blood. The chain is built from TRBV7-9 and TRBJ2-7; D remains ambiguous. This TCR was sampled from a man aged 25-40 years in good health. The chain's CDR3 is CASSRSSYEQYF. The CDR3 coding sequence is TGTGCCAGCAGCCGCAGCTCCTACGAGCAGTACTTC.